Listed below are T cell receptor beta chains from one sample, sequenced in a study of cytomegalovirus exposure and HLA in healthy donors. TCRdb's copy holds only in-frame clones and misses some; the assay was immunoSEQ multiplex PCR. The data show 90,000 to 110,000 clones, 15% seen once. The sequenced sample consisted of PBMCs. The receptors stem from a female donor in good health and CMV-seronegative. The CDR3 runs from the conserved cysteine through the conserved F or W. The D gene is left open where the match is weak. Only part of the rows carry a size: once, few, many, or a class if the clone is expanded.

D gene	V gene	clone size	J gene	CDR3 DNA	CDR3 protein
TRBD2	TRBV5-1	few	TRBJ2-5	TGCGCCAGCAGCTTTACTAGCGGGACGGATGGGGAGACCCAGTACTTC	CASSFTSGTDGETQYF
TRBD1	TRBV11-2	.	TRBJ1-2	TGTGCCAGCAGCTTAGAGGCAGGGGGGTATGGCTACACCTTC	CASSLEAGGYGYTF
TRBD1	TRBV6-5	few	TRBJ2-7	TGTGCCAGCAGTCCACAGGGGGCTGGCGAGCAGTACTTC	CASSPQGAGEQYF
.	TRBV5-1	.	TRBJ2-7	TGCGCCAGCAGCTTCCTAGGAATCCACGAGCAGTACTTC	CASSFLGIHEQYF
.	TRBV1	.	TRBJ1-1	TGCACCAGCAGCCAAGAACGGTTGACAGAAATGAACACTGAAGCTTTCTTT	CTSSQERLTEMNTEAFF
.	TRBV6-1	.	TRBJ2-3	TGTGCCAGCATCCCGGGACAAGGCACAGATACGCAGTATTTT	CASIPGQGTDTQYF
TRBD2	TRBV13	.	TRBJ2-1	TGTGCCAGCAGCTTGACTAGCGGGCCTGAGCAGTTCTTC	CASSLTSGPEQFF
TRBD2	TRBV27	.	TRBJ2-3	TGTGCCAGCAATGTCCTGGGAGGGAAAGGGGGCACAGATACGCAGTATTTT	CASNVLGGKGGTDTQYF
.	TRBV2	few	TRBJ1-5	TGTGCCAGCGGAGGGCAGGAAAGATTTGACAATCAGCCCCAGCATTTT	CASGGQERFDNQPQHF
.	TRBV4-1	few	TRBJ1-1	TGCGCCAGCAGGCTCACCCTGGGGCATGAAGCTTTCTTT	CASRLTLGHEAFF
TRBD1	TRBV7-2	.	TRBJ2-1	TGTGCCAGCAGCTTAGTGGCGGGACAGGTCATTCTCAATGAGCAGTTCTTC	CASSLVAGQVILNEQFF
.	TRBV19	.	TRBJ2-6	TGTGCCAGTAGTCACAGGACAGCCTCTGGGGCCAACGTCCTGACTTTC	CASSHRTASGANVLTF
TRBD2	TRBV7-2	.	TRBJ2-7	TGTGCCAGCAGCTTAGAGGCGGGGGATTTCTACGAGCAGTACTTC	CASSLEAGDFYEQYF
TRBD2	TRBV29-1	few	TRBJ2-7	TGCAGCGTTGGGATGACTAGCGGAGGCCACGAGCAGTACTTC	CSVGMTSGGHEQYF
TRBD2	TRBV28	few	TRBJ2-7	TGTGCCAGCACCCAGCCGGGACTAGCGGGAGATGAGCAGTACTTC	CASTQPGLAGDEQYF
.	TRBV28	.	TRBJ2-7	TGTGCCAGCAGTTTTCTAGGATTTCCATACTACGAGCAGTACTTC	CASSFLGFPYYEQYF
TRBD2	TRBV28	.	TRBJ2-3	TGTGCCAGCAGTCCGGGGACTAGCGGGAGATCGGTACATTTAATGGATACGCAGTATTTT	CASSPGTSGRSVHLMDTQYF
TRBD1	TRBV7-2	.	TRBJ2-1	TGTGCCAGCAGCTTGGAGGACAGGGTCCGTTTAGATGAGCAGTTCTTC	CASSLEDRVRLDEQFF
.	TRBV7-3	few	TRBJ1-1	TGTGCCAGCAGCTTCGAACCGGGCACTGAAGCTTTCTTT	CASSFEPGTEAFF
.	TRBV5-1	few	TRBJ1-1	TGCGCCAGCAGCATATCGACAGGCCAGAACACTGAAGCTTTCTTT	CASSISTGQNTEAFF
.	TRBV19	few	TRBJ1-1	TGTGCCAGTAGCACCACGCAGGGTTTCCGGAACACTGAAGCTTTCTTT	CASSTTQGFRNTEAFF
TRBD2	TRBV4-2	.	TRBJ2-1	TGTGCCAGCAGCCGCGGACTAGCGGGAGGCATGGGATACAATGAGCAGTTCTTC	CASSRGLAGGMGYNEQFF
.	TRBV27	few	TRBJ1-5	TGTGCCAGCAGTTTCGAGGGTCGCAATCAGCCCCAGCATTTT	CASSFEGRNQPQHF
TRBD2	TRBV15	.	TRBJ2-7	TGTGCCACCAGCAGCGGACTAGCGGATACTATATGCGAGCAGTACTTC	CATSSGLADTICEQYF
.	TRBV5-1	few	TRBJ2-3	TGCGCCAGCAGCTTGTCTGCTAGCTTTAGCTCAGATACGCAGTATTTT	CASSLSASFSSDTQYF
.	TRBV7-2	few	TRBJ2-5	TGTGCCAGCAGCTTAGCCCTAGTGGGAGAGACCCAGTACTTC	CASSLALVGETQYF
.	TRBV9	few	TRBJ1-6	TGTGCCAGCAGCGTAGCAGGGGATAATTCACCCCTCCACTTT	CASSVAGDNSPLHF
.	TRBV7-2	few	TRBJ1-2	TGTGCCAGCAGCGATTTAGGGGCTAACTATGGCTACACCTTC	CASSDLGANYGYTF
.	TRBV9	few	TRBJ2-3	TGTGCCAGCAGCGTCCTTTCGGGCACAGATACGCAGTATTTT	CASSVLSGTDTQYF